The 2 T cell receptor beta chains in this list originate from one sample, sequenced in a study of radiotherapy plus CTLA-4 blockade in lung cancer. Some clones are missing from TCRdb's copy, which holds only in-frame ones; the method was immunoSEQ multiplex PCR. The sample gives 30,000 or so clones, roughly three quarters of which show up once; around 4.5% is in the top ten. Sequences were derived from peripheral blood, sampled from a patient treated with radiotherapy plus ipilimumab. These receptors came from a human donor with non-small cell lung cancer whose response to radiotherapy plus ipilimumab could not be evaluated.

This chain uses TRBV29-1 with TRBJ2-7; D is perhaps TRBD1 (7 bases). The CDR3 runs 13 residues. V lost 5 bases and J lost 0, with 11 bases in between. Germline-derived CDR1 and CDR2 are SQVTM and ANQGSEA. CDR3 loop: CSVRQGGSYEQYF. CDR3 sequence (DNA): TGCAGCGTTCGGCAGGGGGGCTCCTACGAGCAGTACTTC.

This chain uses TRBV7-8 with TRBJ2-1, with 10 positions matching TRBD2. The CDR3 is 15 amino acids. The trim removed 1 base at V and 5 bases at J, leaving 2 bases unmatched. The germline CDR1 and CDR2 sequences are SGHVS and FQNEAQ. The CDR3 loop reads CASSLGLAGDNEQFF. DNA for the CDR3: TGTGCCAGCAGCTTAGGGCTAGCGGGAGACAATGAGCAGTTCTTC.